The present entry profiles one T cell receptor (beta chain) with its context. Its antigen is unidentified. These data belong to a study of cytomegalovirus exposure and HLA in healthy donors. PCR involved 60 Vbeta and 13 Jbeta primers. The table came from immunoSEQ multiplex PCR; TCRdb's copy has only in-frame clones and leaves some out. The table records a few hundred thousand clones, roughly 80% of them present only once. Findings of the study overall: Segments of the TCR beta V type were, in most cases, productive about 87% or about 30% of the time in an earlier analysis. Analysis was performed later, and it showed HLA-associated TCR beta chains to be more clonally expanded than equally common others. Later findings reportedly placed an Asian-associated ancestry cluster below the approximately 670-donor mean for N-insertions. Rates of TCR association differed by HLA locus in a later analysis, with DRB1 highest and HLA-C lowest.

The source of this sequence is a man aged 25 to 40 in good health and CMV-seronegative. Sequencing was performed on PBMCs.

The CDR3 sequence: CASTFSRGELFF. The CDR3 DNA is TGTGCCAGCACCTTCAGCAGGGGGGAGCTGTTTTTT. This chain connects TRBV11-2 to TRBJ2-2; no definite D call. The CDR3 totals 12 residues. V shed 7 bases and J shed 8 bases, with 11 bases lying between them. In germline, CDR1 is SGHAT, CDR2 FQNNGV.